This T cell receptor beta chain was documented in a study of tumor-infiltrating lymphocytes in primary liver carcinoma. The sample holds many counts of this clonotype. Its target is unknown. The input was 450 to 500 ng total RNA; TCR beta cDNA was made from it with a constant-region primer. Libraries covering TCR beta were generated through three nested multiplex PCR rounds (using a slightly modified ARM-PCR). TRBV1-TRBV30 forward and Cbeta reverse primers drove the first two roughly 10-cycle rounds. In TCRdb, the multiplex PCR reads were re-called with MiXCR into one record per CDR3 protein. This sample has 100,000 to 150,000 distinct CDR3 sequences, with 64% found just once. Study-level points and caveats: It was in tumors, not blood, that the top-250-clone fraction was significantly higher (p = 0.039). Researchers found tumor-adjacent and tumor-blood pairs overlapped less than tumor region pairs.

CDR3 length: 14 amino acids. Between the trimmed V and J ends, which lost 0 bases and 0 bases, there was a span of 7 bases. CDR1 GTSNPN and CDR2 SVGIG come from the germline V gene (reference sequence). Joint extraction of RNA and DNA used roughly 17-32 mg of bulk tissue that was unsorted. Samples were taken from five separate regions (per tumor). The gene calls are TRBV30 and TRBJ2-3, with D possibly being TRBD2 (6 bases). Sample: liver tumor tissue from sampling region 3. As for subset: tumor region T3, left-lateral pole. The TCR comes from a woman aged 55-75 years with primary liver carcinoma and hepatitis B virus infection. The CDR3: CAWSVGGSTDTQYF. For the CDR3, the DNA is TGTGCCTGGAGTGTTGGGGGGAGCACAGATACGCAGTATTTT.